These 25 T cell receptor beta chains were sequenced from one sample in a study of response to subunit inactivated influenza vaccine. MiXCR, run by TCRdb on the RT-PCR reads, gives a single entry per CDR3 protein. The sample lists 610,000 or so distinct CDR3 sequences; 14% were seen once. Sequences were derived from PBMCs from blood, sampled roughly 13 days after vaccination. These TCRs come from a man in his fifties who received an inactivated influenza vaccine.

In this sample, this clonotype turned up a few times. The V call is TRBV10-3, the J call TRBJ1-3; 9 bases are shared with TRBD1. Trimming cost V 5 bases and J 8 bases; bases outside gene matches: 7. Germline CDR1 and CDR2: ENHRY and SYGVKD. The CDR3 loop spans 14 amino acids. As DNA, the CDR3 is TGTGCCATCAGTACGGGACAGGGTCGTCACACCATATATTTT. Translation: CAISTGQGRHTIYF.

This clonotype was observed a handful of times. The chain uses TRBV19 and TRBJ2-1; 8 nucleotides align to TRBD2. Germline lookup yields CDR1 LNHDA and CDR2 SQIVND (reference sequence). The V segment lost 3 bases and the J segment 7 bases; nucleotides outside the gene matches: 14. The CDR3 runs 17 residues. CDR3 nucleotide sequence: TGTGCCAGTAGTATTGGGGGTACCGGGAGGGGCGGGAATGAGCAGTTCTTC. This gives the protein CASSIGGTGRGGNEQFF.

This clonotype has just a few counts. The J gene is TRBJ1-1, the V gene TRBV15; D is unclear. The CDR3 length is 15 residues. Germline V gene sequence: CDR1 LNHNV, CDR2 YYDKDF (reference sequence). The V end was cut by 5 bases, the J end by 8 bases, with 21 bases between. CDR3 sequence (DNA): TGTGCCACCAGCGGGAACTACGGCCTCAAGAGCGAAGCTTTCTTT. It is translated as CATSGNYGLKSEAFF.

This clonotype was seen a few times. V usage is TRBV7-3 and J usage is TRBJ2-1, with D possibly being TRBD1 or TRBD2 (5 bases each). Germline assignment: CDR1 SGHTA and CDR2 FQGTGA. V was pared by 4 bases and J by 5 bases, with 15 bases between. This CDR3 has 15 residues. CDR3 loop: CASSSAGTPDNEQFF. The CDR3 nucleotides are TGTGCCAGCAGCTCCGCCGGGACCCCGGACAATGAGCAGTTCTTC.

This clonotype was seen only a few times. The rearrangement uses TRBV20-1 and TRBJ2-7; D remains ambiguous. V lost 3 bases and J lost 2, with 11 bases in between. Germline V gene sequence: CDR1 DFQATT, CDR2 SNEGSKA (reference sequence). The CDR3 runs 13 residues. The CDR3 region is CSASLGLAYEQYF. CDR3 coding DNA: TGCAGTGCTAGCCTAGGCCTTGCCTACGAGCAGTACTTC.

This clonotype was detected many times. The genes are TRBV7-9 and TRBJ1-6, with 8 bases aligning to TRBD1. The CDR3 is 15 residues long. Trimming cost V 1 base and J 8 bases; bases outside gene matches: 4. From germline, CDR1 is SEHNR and CDR2 FQNEAQ (reference sequence). This CDR3 reads CASSLGRGPDSPLHF. The CDR3 DNA sequence: TGTGCCAGCAGCTTAGGCAGGGGGCCCGATTCACCCCTCCACTTT.

This clonotype was detected only a few times. The chain is built from TRBV2 and TRBJ2-7, with 8 bases fitting TRBD2. CDR1 and CDR2 from the germline V gene are SNHLY and FYNNEI. The ends lost 8 bases at V and 5 bases at J; junction bases unmatched: 11. The CDR3 loop spans 14 amino acids. The CDR3 is CASGGSGSQDEQYF. The DNA of the CDR3 is TGTGCCAGCGGGGGGAGCGGGAGCCAGGACGAGCAGTACTTC.

The V and J genes are TRBV7-9 and TRBJ2-1, with D possibly matching TRBD2 (6 bases). V dropped 1 base and J dropped 10 bases, with 11 bases sitting between them. CDR3 size: 13 residues. CDR1 SEHNR and CDR2 FQNEAQ come from the germline V gene (reference sequence). The CDR3 coding sequence is TGTGCCAGCAGCTTAGATGGAGGGTTCGAGCAGTTCTTC. It codes for CASSLDGGFEQFF. Combining the CDR3 with reference TRBV7-9 and TRBJ2-1 gives the whole variable domain DTGVSQNPRHKITKRGQNVTFRCDPISEHNRLYWYRQTLGQGPEFLTYFQNEAQLEKSRLLSDRFSAERPKGSFSTLEIQRTEQGDSAMYLCASSLDGGFEQFFGPGTRLTVL.

The chain recombines TRBV14 with TRBJ1-2, with D uncertain. CDR3 size: 15 residues. Per the germline V gene, CDR1 is SGHDN and CDR2 is FVKESK. V lost 0 bases and J 2 bases, leaving 10 bases between the germline ends. The CDR3 reads CASSQDPRTNYGYTF. CDR3 coding DNA: TGTGCCAGCAGCCAAGATCCCCGGACCAACTATGGCTACACCTTC. Combining the CDR3 with reference TRBV14 and TRBJ1-2 gives the whole variable domain EAGVTQFPSHSVIEKGQTVTLRCDPISGHDNLYWYRRVMGKEIKFLLHFVKESKQDESGMPNNRFLAERTGGTYSTLKVQPAELEDSGVYFCASSQDPRTNYGYTFGSGTRLTVV.

There are a few counts of this clonotype. The rearrangement links TRBV7-8 to TRBJ2-4; D ambiguous. The CDR3 runs 13 residues. CDR1 is SGHVS, CDR2 FQNEAQ, per germline. The V and J ends lost 5 bases and 0 bases respectively, with 5 bases between them. CDR3: CASSALAKNIQYF. CDR3 sequence (DNA): TGTGCCAGCAGCGCCCTAGCCAAAAACATTCAGTACTTC.

This clonotype was seen ten or more times. The V gene is TRBV20-1, the J gene TRBJ2-1, with 8 bases identical to TRBD2. The CDR3 totals 13 residues. The junction had 5 bases not matched to a gene; V was cut back by 0 bases and J by 10 bases. In germline, CDR1 is DFQATT, CDR2 SNEGSKA (reference sequence). The CDR3 loop reads CSAREAGGREQFF. The CDR3 DNA sequence: TGCAGTGCTAGAGAGGCGGGGGGCCGGGAGCAGTTCTTC.

In this sample, this clonotype turned up a few times. This chain links TRBV5-1 with TRBJ2-4; D unresolved. The CDR3 is made up of 14 amino acids. CDR1 SGHRS and CDR2 YFSETQ come from the germline V gene. V dropped 0 bases and J dropped 1 base, with 5 bases sitting between them. This chain's CDR3 is CASSLVRAKNIQYF. The CDR3 nucleotides are TGCGCCAGCAGCTTGGTCAGGGCCAAAAACATTCAGTACTTC.

This clonotype was detected a few times. The gene calls are TRBV28 and TRBJ1-2, with D possibly TRBD1 on 5 matching bases. V was shortened by 3 bases and J by 3 bases, with 11 bases between the two germline ends. Germline CDR1 MDHEN, CDR2 SYDVKM. CDR3 size: 14 residues. CDR3 sequence (DNA): TGTGCCAGCAGTTTCCCCGACAGATACTATGGCTACACCTTC. As protein: CASSFPDRYYGYTF.

V and J are TRBV10-3 and TRBJ2-5, with D perhaps matching TRBD1 (6 bases). Trimming left V 6 bases short and J 1 base short, with 12 bases between. The CDR3 loop spans 14 amino acids. The germline CDR1 and CDR2 sequences are ENHRY and SYGVKD. DNA of the CDR3: TGTGCCATCAGCCGACAGGTTACCCAAGAGACCCAGTACTTC. It codes for CAISRQVTQETQYF.

This clonotype was seen only a few times. The chain joins TRBV5-1 to TRBJ2-5; D could derive from TRBD1 or TRBD2 (7 bases each). CDR1 and CDR2 (germline): SGHRS, YFSETQ. The CDR3 is 15 amino acids. The ends were cut back, 1 base at V and 0 bases at J, with 10 bases in the middle. The CDR3 here is CASSLQGGYQETQYF. The CDR3 nucleotides are TGCGCCAGCAGCTTGCAGGGGGGGTACCAAGAGACCCAGTACTTC.

The chain links TRBV6-1 to TRBJ2-5; D is unresolved. The CDR3 contains 15 residues. The germline V gene has CDR1 MNHNS and CDR2 SASEGT. V lost 1 base and J lost 1, with 10 bases in between. In nucleotides, the CDR3 is TGTGCCAGCAGTGAAGTGTTAGGAATCCAAGAGACCCAGTACTTC. It codes for CASSEVLGIQETQYF.

The V and J genes are TRBV7-3 and TRBJ2-1; 10 nucleotides match TRBD2. The J segment lost 6 bases and the V segment lost 4 bases, leaving 12 bases of the junction unmatched. The CDR3 is made up of 17 amino acids. Germline V gene lookup returns CDR1 SGHTA and CDR2 FQGTGA. CDR3: CASSSDGLAGALNEQFF. In DNA form, the CDR3 reads TGTGCCAGCAGCTCTGATGGGCTAGCGGGAGCCCTCAATGAGCAGTTCTTC.

Many counts were recorded for this clonotype. The chain employs TRBV7-9 and TRBJ2-7, with a possible D match to TRBD2 (5 bases). Germline assignment: CDR1 SEHNR and CDR2 FQNEAQ (reference sequence). The germline V and J ends were trimmed by 1 base and 6 bases, with 7 bases remaining between them. This CDR3 is 12 amino acids long. This CDR3 reads CASSLGGSEQYF. The CDR3 DNA follows: TGTGCCAGCAGCTTAGGAGGGTCCGAGCAGTACTTC.

Notes on this clonotype: Relative to the germline gene, one junction end is altered; a read error may explain this. V is TRBV23-1 and J is TRBJ2-7; 8 bases align to TRBD1. TRBV23-1 counts as an open reading frame of uncertain function. CDR3 length: 9 amino acids. CDR3 coding DNA: TGCGCCAGCAGGTTACAGGGGGAATTC. This translates into CASRLQGEF.

This clonotype occurred a few times. The V call is TRBV20-1, the J call TRBJ2-1, with 9 bases identical to TRBD2. Germline CDR1 is DFQATT and CDR2 is SNEGSKA (reference sequence). J gave up 3 bases and V 3 bases, and 6 bases lay outside the gene matches. This CDR3 is 15 amino acids long. CDR3 bases: TGCAGTGCTAGCCCGACTAGCGGCCACTACAATGAGCAGTTCTTC. Its protein is CSASPTSGHYNEQFF.

The chain couples TRBV18 to TRBJ2-1; TRBD2 matches at 10 bases. CDR3 length equals 17 residues. The V gene's germline CDR1 is KGHSH and CDR2 LQKENI. V dropped 3 bases and J dropped 4; count of bases not matched to a gene: 9. This chain's CDR3 is CASSPTSGTAPYNEQFF. CDR3 nucleotides: TGTGCCAGCTCACCCACTAGCGGGACCGCCCCTTACAATGAGCAGTTCTTC.

The V call is TRBV6-4, the J call TRBJ2-1; D is perhaps TRBD2 (6 bases). CDR3 size: 14 residues. Germline CDR1 reads MRHNA; CDR2 reads SNTAGT. The V gene lost 4 bases and the J gene lost 7 bases, with 14 bases spanning the gap. In DNA form, the CDR3 reads TGTGCCAGCAGTGCGGAGGGGCCGAAAAATGAGCAGTTCTTC. Translating gives CASSAEGPKNEQFF.

The rearrangement links TRBV5-1 to TRBJ1-1, with D maybe TRBD1 (6 bases). The CDR3 totals 12 residues. V lost 4 bases and J 6 bases, leaving 10 bases between the germline ends. The germline V gene has CDR1 SGHRS and CDR2 YFSETQ. This chain's CDR3 is CASSQQGSEAFF. In nucleotides, the CDR3 is TGCGCCAGCAGCCAGCAGGGGTCTGAAGCTTTCTTT.

The chain is built from TRBV9 and TRBJ2-5, with TRBD2 matching over 9 bases. The length of the CDR3 is 17 residues. From germline, CDR1 is SGDLS and CDR2 YYNGEE. V lost 3 bases, J lost 4 bases, and 13 bases stayed unmatched. The CDR3 loop is CASSGWGGVAGAETQYF. CDR3 in DNA: TGTGCCAGCAGCGGGTGGGGTGGAGTAGCGGGAGCAGAGACCCAGTACTTC.

This clonotype was counted many times. This chain links TRBV4-3 with TRBJ2-2; D is unresolved. The CDR3 is 14 amino acids. From germline, CDR1 is LGHNA and CDR2 YSLEER. Deletions cut 0 bases from V and 2 bases from J, with 4 bases between. CDR3 amino acids: CASSQDGNTGELFF. For the CDR3, the DNA is TGCGCCAGCAGCCAAGATGGTAACACCGGGGAGCTGTTTTTT.